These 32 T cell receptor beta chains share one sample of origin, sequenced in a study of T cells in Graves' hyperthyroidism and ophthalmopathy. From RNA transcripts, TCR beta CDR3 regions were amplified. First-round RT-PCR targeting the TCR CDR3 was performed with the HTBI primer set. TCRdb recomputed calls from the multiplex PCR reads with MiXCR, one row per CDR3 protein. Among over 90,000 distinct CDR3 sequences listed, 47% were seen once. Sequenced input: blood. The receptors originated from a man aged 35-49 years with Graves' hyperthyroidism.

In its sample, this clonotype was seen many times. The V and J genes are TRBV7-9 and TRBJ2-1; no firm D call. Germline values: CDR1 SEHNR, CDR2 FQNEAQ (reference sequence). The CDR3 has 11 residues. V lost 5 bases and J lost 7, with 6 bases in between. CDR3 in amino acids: CASSLSNEQFF. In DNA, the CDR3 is TGTGCCAGCAGCCTTAGTAATGAGCAGTTCTTC.

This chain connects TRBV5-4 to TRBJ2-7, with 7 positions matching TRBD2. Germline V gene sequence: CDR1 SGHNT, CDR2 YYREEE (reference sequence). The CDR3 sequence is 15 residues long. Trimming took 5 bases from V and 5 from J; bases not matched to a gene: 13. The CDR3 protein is CASSLVGGSGDEQYF. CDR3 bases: TGTGCCAGCAGTTTAGTGGGAGGGTCGGGTGACGAGCAGTACTTC. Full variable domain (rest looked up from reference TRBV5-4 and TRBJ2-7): ETGVTQSPTHLIKTRGQQVTLRCSSQSGHNTVSWYQQALGQGPQFIFQYYREEENGRGNFPPRFSGLQFPNYSSELNVNALELDDSALYLCASSLVGGSGDEQYFGPGTRLTVT.

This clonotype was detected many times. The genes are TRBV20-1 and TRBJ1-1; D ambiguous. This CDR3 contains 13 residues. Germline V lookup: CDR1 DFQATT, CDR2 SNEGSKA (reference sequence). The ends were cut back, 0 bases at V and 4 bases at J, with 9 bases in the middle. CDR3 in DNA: TGCAGTGCTAGAGATCGACGGAGCACTGAAGCTTTCTTT. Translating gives CSARDRRSTEAFF.

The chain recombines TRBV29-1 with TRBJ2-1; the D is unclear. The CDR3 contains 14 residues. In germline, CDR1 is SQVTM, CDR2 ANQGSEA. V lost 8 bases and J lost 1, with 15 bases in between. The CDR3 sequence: CSSEARFSYNEQFF. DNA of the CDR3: TGCAGCAGTGAAGCAAGGTTTTCCTACAATGAGCAGTTCTTC.

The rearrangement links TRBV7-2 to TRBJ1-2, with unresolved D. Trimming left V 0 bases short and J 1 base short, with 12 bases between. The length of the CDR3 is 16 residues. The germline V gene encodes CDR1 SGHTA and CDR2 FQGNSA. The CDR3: CASSLANTGDNYGYTF. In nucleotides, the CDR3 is TGTGCCAGCAGCTTAGCGAACACCGGGGATAACTATGGCTACACCTTC.

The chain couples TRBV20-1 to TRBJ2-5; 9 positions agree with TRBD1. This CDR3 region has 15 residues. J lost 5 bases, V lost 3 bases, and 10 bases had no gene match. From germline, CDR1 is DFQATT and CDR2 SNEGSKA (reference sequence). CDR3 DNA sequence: TGCAGTGCTAGGGGGACAGGGTTGGGGACTGAGACCCAGTACTTC. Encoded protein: CSARGTGLGTETQYF.

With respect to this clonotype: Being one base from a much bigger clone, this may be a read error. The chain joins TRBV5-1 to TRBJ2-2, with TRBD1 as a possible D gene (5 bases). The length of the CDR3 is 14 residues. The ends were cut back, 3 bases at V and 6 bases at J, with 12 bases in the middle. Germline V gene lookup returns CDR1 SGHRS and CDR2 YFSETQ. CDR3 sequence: CASSWGLNAGELFF. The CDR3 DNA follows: TGCGCCAGCAGCTGGGGCCTCAACGCCGGGGAGCTGTTTTTT.

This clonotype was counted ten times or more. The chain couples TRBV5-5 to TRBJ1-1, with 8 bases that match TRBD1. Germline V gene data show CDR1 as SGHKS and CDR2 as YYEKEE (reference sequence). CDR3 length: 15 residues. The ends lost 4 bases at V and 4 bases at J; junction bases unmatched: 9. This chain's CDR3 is CASSAAGGGGTEAFF. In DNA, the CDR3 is TGTGCCAGCAGCGCGGCAGGGGGCGGAGGCACTGAAGCTTTCTTT.

In DNA, the CDR3 is TGTGCCAGCAGCGTAGGCGGGGCCAACGTCCTGACTTTC. Translating it yields CASSVGGANVLTF. The gene calls are TRBV9 and TRBJ2-6; no clear D. The CDR3 consists of 13 residues. The V gene's germline CDR1 is SGDLS and CDR2 YYNGEE. Trimming left V 0 bases short and J 4 bases short, with 2 bases between.

CDR3 loop: CASSLGGEGATNEKLFF. The CDR3 nucleotides are TGTGCCAGCAGCCTGGGCGGGGAAGGCGCAACTAATGAAAAACTGTTTTTT. This chain connects TRBV9 to TRBJ1-4, with no clear D. The V gene lost 4 bases and the J gene lost 0 bases, with 16 bases spanning the gap. This CDR3 is built from 17 residues. Germline V gene lookup returns CDR1 SGDLS and CDR2 YYNGEE.

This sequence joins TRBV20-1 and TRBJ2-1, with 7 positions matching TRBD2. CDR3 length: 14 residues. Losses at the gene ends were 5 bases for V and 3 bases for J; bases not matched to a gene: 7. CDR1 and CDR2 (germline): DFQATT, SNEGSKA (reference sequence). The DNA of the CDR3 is TGCAGTGCTCATGTGGCTAGCGGCTACAATGAGCAGTTCTTC. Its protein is CSAHVASGYNEQFF.

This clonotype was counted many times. CDR3: CASSYTGYSYGYTF. In DNA form, the CDR3 reads TGTGCCAGCAGCTACACAGGTTATTCATATGGCTACACCTTC. This chain links TRBV7-2 with TRBJ1-2, with D possibly TRBD1 on 5 matching bases. CDR3 length: 14 amino acids. Trimming cost V 4 bases and J 5 bases, with 14 bases left between them. Looked up from germline, CDR1 is SGHTA and CDR2 is FQGNSA.

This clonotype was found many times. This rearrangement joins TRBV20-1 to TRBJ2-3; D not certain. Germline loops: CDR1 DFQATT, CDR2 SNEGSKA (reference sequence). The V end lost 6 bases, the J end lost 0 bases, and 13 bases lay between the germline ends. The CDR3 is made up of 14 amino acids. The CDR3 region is CSAPNSASTDTQYF. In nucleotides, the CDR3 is TGCAGTGCCCCAAACAGTGCTAGCACAGATACGCAGTATTTT.

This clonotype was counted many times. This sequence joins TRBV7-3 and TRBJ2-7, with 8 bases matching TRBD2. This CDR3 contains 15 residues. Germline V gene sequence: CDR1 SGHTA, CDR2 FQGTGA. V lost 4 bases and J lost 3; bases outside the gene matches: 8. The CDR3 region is CASSSFAGGGYEQYF. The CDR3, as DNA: TGTGCCAGCAGCTCCTTTGCGGGGGGAGGCTACGAGCAGTACTTC.

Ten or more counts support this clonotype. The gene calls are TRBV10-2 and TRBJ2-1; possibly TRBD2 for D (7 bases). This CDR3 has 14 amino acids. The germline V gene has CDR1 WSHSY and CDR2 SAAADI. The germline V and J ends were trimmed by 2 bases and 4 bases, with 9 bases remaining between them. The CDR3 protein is CASSERGGYNEQFF. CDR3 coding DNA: TGCGCCAGCAGTGAGAGGGGGGGGTACAATGAGCAGTTCTTC.

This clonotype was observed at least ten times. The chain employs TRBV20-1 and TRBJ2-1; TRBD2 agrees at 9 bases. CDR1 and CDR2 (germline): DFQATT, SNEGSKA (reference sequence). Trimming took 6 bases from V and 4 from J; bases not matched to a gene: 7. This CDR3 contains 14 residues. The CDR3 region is CSARLSGRYNEQFF. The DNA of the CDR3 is TGCAGTGCCAGACTCAGCGGGAGGTACAATGAGCAGTTCTTC.

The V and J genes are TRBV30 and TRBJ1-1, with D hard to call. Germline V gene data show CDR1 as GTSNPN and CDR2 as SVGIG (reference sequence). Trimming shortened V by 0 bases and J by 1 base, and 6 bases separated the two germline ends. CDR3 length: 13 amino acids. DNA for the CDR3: TGTGCCTGGAGTGTAGGATGGAACACTGAAGCTTTCTTT. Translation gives CAWSVGWNTEAFF.

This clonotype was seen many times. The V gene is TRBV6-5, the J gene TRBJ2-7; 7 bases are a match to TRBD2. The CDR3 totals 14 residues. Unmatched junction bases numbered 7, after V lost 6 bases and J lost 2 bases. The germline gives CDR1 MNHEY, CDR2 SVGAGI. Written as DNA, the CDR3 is TGTGCCAGCAGAACACTAGCGCCCACCTACGAGCAGTACTTC. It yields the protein CASRTLAPTYEQYF.

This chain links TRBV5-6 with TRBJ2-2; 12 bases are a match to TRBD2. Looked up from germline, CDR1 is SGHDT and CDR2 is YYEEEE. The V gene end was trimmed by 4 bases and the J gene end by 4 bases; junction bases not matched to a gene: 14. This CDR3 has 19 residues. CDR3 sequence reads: CASSQNPWTSGIGTGELFF. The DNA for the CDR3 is TGTGCCAGCAGCCAAAACCCTTGGACTAGCGGGATAGGCACCGGGGAGCTGTTTTTT. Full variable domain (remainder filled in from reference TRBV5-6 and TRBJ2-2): DAGVTQSPTHLIKTRGQQVTLRCSPKSGHDTVSWYQQALGQGPQFIFQYYEEEERQRGNFPDRFSGHQFPNYSSELNVNALLLGDSALYLCASSQNPWTSGIGTGELFFGEGSRLTVL.

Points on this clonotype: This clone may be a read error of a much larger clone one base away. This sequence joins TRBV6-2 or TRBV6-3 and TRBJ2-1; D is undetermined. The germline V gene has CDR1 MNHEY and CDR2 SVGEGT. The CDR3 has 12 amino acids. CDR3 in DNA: TGTGCCAGCAGTTATTTTGGGAATGAGCAGCTCTTC. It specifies CASSYFGNEQLF.

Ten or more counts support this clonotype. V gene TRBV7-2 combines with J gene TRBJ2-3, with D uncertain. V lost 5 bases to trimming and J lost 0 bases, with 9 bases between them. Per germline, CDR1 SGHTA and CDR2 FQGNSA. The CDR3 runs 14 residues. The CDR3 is CASSPTGSTDTQYF. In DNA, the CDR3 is TGTGCCAGCAGCCCTACCGGGAGCACAGATACGCAGTATTTT.

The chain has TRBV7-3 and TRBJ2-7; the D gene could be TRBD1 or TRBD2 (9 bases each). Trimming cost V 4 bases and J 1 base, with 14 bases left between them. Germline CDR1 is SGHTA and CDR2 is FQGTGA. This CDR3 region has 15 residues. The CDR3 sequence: CASSSSGTGSYEQYF. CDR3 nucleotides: TGTGCCAGCAGCTCTAGCGGGACAGGGTCCTACGAGCAGTACTTC.

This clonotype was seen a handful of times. The CDR3 sequence is CAWSVRGDTEAFF. The CDR3 DNA is TGTGCCTGGAGTGTACGAGGGGACACTGAAGCTTTCTTT. The chain employs TRBV30 and TRBJ1-1, with D tentatively TRBD1 (5 bases). Trimming stripped 0 bases from V and 3 bases from J, with 8 bases between. Germline CDR1 and CDR2: GTSNPN and SVGIG (reference sequence). This CDR3 region has 13 residues.

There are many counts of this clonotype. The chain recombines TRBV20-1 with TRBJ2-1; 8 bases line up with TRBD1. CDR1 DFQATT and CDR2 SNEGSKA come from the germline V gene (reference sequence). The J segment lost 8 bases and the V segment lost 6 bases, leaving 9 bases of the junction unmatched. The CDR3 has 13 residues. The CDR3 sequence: CSAKTGGYDEQFF. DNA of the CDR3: TGCAGTGCGAAAACAGGGGGGTACGATGAGCAGTTCTTC.

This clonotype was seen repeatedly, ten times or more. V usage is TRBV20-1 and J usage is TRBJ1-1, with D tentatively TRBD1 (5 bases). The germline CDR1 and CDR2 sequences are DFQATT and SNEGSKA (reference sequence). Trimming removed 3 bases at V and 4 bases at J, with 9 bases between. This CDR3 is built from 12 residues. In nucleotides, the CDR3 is TGCAGTGCTAGCTCAGGGACCACTGAAGCTTTCTTT. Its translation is CSASSGTTEAFF.

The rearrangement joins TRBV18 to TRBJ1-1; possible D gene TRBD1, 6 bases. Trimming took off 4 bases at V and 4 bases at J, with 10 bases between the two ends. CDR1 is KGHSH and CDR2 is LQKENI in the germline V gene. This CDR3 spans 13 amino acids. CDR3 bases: TGTGCCAGCTCACAGGGGGAGATCACTGAAGCTTTCTTT. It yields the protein CASSQGEITEAFF. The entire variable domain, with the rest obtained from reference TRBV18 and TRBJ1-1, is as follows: NAGVMQNPRHLVRRRGQEARLRCSPMKGHSHVYWYRQLPEEGLKFMVYLQKENIIDESGMPKERFSAEFPKEGPSILRIQQVVRGDSAAYFCASSQGEITEAFFGQGTRLTVV.

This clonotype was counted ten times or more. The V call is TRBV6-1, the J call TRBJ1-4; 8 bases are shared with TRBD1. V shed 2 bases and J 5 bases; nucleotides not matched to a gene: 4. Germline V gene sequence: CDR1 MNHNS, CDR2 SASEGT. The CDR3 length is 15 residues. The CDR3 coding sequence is TGTGCCAGCAGTGAATTTCGGACAGGGAATGAAAAACTGTTTTTT. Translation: CASSEFRTGNEKLFF.

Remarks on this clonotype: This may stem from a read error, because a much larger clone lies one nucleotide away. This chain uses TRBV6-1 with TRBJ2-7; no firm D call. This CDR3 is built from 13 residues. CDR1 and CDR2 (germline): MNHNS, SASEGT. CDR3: CAGSLKTSYEQYF. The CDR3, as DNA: TGTGCCGGCAGTCTTAAGACGTCATACGAGCAGTACTTC.

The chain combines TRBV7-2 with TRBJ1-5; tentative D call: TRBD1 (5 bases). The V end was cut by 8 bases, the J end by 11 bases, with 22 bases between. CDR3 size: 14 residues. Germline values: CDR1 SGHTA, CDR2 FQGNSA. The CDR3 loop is CASQDGGDPETQHF. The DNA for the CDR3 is TGTGCCAGCCAAGATGGGGGGGACCCCGAGACCCAGCATTTT.

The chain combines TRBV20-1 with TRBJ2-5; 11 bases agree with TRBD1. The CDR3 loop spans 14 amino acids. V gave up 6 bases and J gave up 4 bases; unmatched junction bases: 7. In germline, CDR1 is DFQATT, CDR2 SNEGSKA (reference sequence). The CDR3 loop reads CSARTGTGGETQYF. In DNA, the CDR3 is TGCAGTGCGAGGACAGGGACAGGGGGAGAGACCCAGTACTTC.

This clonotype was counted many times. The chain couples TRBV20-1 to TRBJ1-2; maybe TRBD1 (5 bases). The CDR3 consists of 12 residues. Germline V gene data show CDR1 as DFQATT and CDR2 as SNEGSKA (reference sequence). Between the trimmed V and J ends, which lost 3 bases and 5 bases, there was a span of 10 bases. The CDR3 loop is CSARPGGYGYTF. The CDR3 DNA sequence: TGCAGTGCTAGGCCCGGGGGTTATGGCTACACCTTC.

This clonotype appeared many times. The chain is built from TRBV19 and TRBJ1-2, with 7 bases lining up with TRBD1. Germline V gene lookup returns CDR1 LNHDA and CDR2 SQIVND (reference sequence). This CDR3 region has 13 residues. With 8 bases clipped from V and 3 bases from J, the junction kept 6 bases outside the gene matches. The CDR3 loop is CASVQGLDYGYTF. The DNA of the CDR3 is TGTGCCAGTGTACAGGGGCTCGACTATGGCTACACCTTC.